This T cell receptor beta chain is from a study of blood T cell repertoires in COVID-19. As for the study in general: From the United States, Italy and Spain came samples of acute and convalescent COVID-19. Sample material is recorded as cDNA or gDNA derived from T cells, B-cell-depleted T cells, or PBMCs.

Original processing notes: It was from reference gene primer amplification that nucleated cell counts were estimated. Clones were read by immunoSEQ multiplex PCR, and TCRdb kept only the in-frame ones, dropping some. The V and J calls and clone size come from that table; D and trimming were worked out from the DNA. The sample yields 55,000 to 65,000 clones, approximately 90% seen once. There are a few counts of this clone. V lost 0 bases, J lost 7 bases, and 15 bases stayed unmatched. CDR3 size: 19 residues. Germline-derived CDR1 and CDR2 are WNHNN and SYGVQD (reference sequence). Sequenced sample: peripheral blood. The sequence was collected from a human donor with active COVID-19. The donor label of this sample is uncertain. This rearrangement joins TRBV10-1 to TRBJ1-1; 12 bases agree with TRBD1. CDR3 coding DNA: TGCGCCAGCAGTGAGTCGAAGGTGGGACAGGGGGCGGTAGTCCATGAAGCTTTCTTT. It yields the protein CASSESKVGQGAVVHEAFF.